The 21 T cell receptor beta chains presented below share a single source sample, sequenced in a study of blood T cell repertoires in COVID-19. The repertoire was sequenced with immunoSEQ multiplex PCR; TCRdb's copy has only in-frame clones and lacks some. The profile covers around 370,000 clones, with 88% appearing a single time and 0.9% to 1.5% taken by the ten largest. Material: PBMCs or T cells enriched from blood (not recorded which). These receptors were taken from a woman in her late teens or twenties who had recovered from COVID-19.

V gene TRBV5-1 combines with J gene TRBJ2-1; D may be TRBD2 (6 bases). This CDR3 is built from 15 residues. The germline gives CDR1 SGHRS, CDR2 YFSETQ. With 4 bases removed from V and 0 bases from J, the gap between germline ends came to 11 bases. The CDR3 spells CASSPGLDSYNEQFF. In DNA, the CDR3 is TGCGCCAGCAGCCCGGGACTCGACTCCTACAATGAGCAGTTCTTC.

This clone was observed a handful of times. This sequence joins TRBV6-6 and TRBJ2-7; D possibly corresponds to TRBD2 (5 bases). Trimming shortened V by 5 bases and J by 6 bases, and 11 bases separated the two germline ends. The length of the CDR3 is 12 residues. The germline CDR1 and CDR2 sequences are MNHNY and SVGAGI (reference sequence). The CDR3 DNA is TGTGCCAGCAGTGTCCAGGCGGGCGAGCAGTACTTC. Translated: CASSVQAGEQYF.

Here the CDR3 reads CASSLVGPLPYGYTF. The CDR3 DNA reads as TGTGCCAGCAGCTTAGTCGGTCCCCTGCCCTATGGCTACACCTTC. This rearrangement joins TRBV7-9 to TRBJ1-2, with D hard to call. The CDR3 totals 15 residues. Germline CDR1 SEHNR, CDR2 FQNEAQ (reference sequence). V gave up 1 base and J gave up 4 bases, with 13 bases separating them.

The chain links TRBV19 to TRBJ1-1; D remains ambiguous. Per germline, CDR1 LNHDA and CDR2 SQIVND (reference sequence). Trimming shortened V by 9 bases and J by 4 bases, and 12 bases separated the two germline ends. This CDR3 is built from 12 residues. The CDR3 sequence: CASVGVATEAFF. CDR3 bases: TGTGCCAGCGTCGGGGTGGCCACTGAAGCTTTCTTT.

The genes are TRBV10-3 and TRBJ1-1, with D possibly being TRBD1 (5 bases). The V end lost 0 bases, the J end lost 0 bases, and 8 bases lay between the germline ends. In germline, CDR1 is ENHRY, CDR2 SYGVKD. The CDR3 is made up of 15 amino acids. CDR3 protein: CAISESQGLNTEAFF. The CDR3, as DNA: TGTGCCATCAGTGAGTCCCAGGGCTTGAACACTGAAGCTTTCTTT.

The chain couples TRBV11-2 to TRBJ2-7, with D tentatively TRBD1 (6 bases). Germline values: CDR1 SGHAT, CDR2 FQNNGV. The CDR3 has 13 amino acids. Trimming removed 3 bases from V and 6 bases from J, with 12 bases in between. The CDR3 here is CASSFGQGSEQYF. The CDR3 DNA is TGTGCCAGCAGCTTTGGGCAGGGGAGCGAGCAGTACTTC. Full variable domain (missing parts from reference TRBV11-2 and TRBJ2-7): EAGVAQSPRYKIIEKRQSVAFWCNPISGHATLYWYQQILGQGPKLLIQFQNNGVVDDSQLPKDRFSAERLKGVDSTLKIQPAKLEDSAVYLCASSFGQGSEQYFGPGTRLTVT.

As DNA, the CDR3 is TGCGCCAGCAGCTTTGGACAGCTTAATGAAAAACTGTTTTTT. Amino acid sequence: CASSFGQLNEKLFF. This sequence joins TRBV5-1 and TRBJ1-4; weak D call: TRBD1 (6 bases). With 2 bases removed from V and 4 bases from J, the gap between germline ends came to 9 bases. From germline, CDR1 is SGHRS and CDR2 YFSETQ. This CDR3 has 14 amino acids. The full variable domain, its missing parts supplied by reference TRBV5-1 and TRBJ1-4, is KAGVTQTPRYLIKTRGQQVTLSCSPISGHRSVSWYQQTPGQGLQFLFEYFSETQRNKGNFPGRFSGRQFSNSRSEMNVSTLELGDSALYLCASSFGQLNEKLFFGSGTQLSVL.

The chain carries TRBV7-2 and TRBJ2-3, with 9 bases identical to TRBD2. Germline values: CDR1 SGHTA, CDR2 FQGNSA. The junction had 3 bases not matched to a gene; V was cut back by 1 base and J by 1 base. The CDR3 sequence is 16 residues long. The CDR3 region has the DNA TGTGCCAGCAGCTTAGTGGGACTAGCTGGCACAGATACGCAGTATTTT. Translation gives CASSLVGLAGTDTQYF.

This CDR3 is CASSIGQATYEQYF. As DNA, the CDR3 is TGTGCCAGTAGTATAGGACAGGCCACCTACGAGCAGTACTTC. V usage is TRBV19 and J usage is TRBJ2-7, with D possibly TRBD1 on 6 matching bases. Trimming pared 1 base from V and 2 bases from J, leaving 9 bases between. In germline, CDR1 is LNHDA, CDR2 SQIVND (reference sequence). The CDR3 covers 14 residues.

The CDR3, as DNA: TGTGCCAGCAGTTACTACGGGGGGACCTGGGGGAATGAGCAGTTCTTC. It codes for CASSYYGGTWGNEQFF. V usage is TRBV6-2 or TRBV6-3 and J usage is TRBJ2-1; TRBD2 matches 7 bases. This CDR3 has 16 residues. The germline V gene has CDR1 MNHEY and CDR2 SVGEGT. With V trimmed by 1 base and J by 7 bases, 10 bases remained unmatched.

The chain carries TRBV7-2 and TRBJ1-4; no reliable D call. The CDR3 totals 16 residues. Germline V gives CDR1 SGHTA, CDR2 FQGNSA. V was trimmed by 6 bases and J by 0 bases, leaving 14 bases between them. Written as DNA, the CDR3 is TGTGCCAGCAGTTCGGAGGGCAGCGCAACTAATGAAAAACTGTTTTTT. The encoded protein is CASSSEGSATNEKLFF.

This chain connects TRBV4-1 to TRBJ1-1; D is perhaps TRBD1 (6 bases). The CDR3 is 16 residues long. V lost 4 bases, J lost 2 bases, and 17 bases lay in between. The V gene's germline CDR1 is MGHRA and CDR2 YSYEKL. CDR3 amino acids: CASSLAGMGQNTEAFF. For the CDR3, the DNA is TGCGCCAGCAGCCTCGCCGGGATGGGACAAAACACTGAAGCTTTCTTT.

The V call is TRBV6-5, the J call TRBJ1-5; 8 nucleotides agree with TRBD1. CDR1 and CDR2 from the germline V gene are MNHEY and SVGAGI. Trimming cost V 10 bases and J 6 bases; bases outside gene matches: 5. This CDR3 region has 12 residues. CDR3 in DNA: TGTGCCACCTCAGGGGGCGGTCAGCCCCAGCATTTT. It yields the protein CATSGGGQPQHF.

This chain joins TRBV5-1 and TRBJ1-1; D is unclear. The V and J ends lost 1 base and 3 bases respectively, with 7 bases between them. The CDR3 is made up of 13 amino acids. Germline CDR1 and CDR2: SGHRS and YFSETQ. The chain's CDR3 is CASSLMGDTEAFF. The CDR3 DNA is TGCGCCAGCAGCTTGATGGGAGACACTGAAGCTTTCTTT.

CDR3 nucleotides: TGTGCCACCAGTGATGGGGCAGGGAGGGAACTCGATGGCTACACCTTC. Residues: CATSDGAGRELDGYTF. The chain joins TRBV24-1 to TRBJ1-2; tentative D call: TRBD1 (5 bases). Germline loops: CDR1 KGHDR, CDR2 SFDVKD. Between the trimmed V and J ends, which lost 3 bases and 6 bases, there was a span of 19 bases. This CDR3 comprises 16 residues.

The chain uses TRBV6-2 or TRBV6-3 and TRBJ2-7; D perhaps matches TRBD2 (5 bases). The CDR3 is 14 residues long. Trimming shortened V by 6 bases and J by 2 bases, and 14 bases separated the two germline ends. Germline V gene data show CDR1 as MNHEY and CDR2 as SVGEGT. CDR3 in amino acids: CASRPEGTPYEQYF. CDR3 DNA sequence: TGTGCCAGCAGACCTGAGGGTACCCCCTACGAGCAGTACTTC.

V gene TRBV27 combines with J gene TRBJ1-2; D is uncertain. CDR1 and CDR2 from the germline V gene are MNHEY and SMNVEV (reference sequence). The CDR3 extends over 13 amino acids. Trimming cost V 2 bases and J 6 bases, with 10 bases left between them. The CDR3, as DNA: TGTGCCAGCAGTTTAGCGGGGAATCATGGCTACACCTTC. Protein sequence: CASSLAGNHGYTF.

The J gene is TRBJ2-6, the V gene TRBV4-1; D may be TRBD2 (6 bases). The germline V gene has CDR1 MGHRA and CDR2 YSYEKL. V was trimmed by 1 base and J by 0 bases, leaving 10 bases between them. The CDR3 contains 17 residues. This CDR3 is CASSQGRGASGANVLTF. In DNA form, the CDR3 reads TGCGCCAGCAGCCAAGGGCGGGGCGCCTCTGGGGCCAACGTCCTGACTTTC.

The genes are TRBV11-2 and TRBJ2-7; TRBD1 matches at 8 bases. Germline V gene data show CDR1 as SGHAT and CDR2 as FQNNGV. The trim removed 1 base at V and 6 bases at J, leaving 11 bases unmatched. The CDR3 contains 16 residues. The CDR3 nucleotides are TGTGCCAGCAGCTTAGCAAGGACAGGGAGCCTGAGCGAGCAGTACTTC. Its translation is CASSLARTGSLSEQYF.

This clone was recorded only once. CDR3: CASRQGQGRNQPQHF. The DNA for the CDR3 is TGTGCCAGCAGGCAAGGACAGGGTCGCAATCAGCCCCAGCATTTT. This chain links TRBV6-5 with TRBJ1-5; 8 nucleotides agree with TRBD1. CDR1 MNHEY and CDR2 SVGAGI come from the germline V gene. V was pared by 6 bases and J by 2 bases, with 6 bases of the junction left unmatched. The CDR3 has 15 amino acids.

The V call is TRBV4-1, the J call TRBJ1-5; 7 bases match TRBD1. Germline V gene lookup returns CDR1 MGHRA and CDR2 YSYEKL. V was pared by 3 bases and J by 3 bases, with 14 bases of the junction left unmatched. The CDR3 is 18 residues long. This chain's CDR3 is CASSHNLDREVFNQPQHF. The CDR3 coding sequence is TGCGCCAGCAGCCACAATCTTGACAGGGAGGTTTTCAATCAGCCCCAGCATTTT.